The 20 T cell receptor beta chains presented below share a single source sample, sequenced in a study of shared clonotypes between healthy human individuals. TCRdb's table, derived via immunoSEQ multiplex PCR, lists solely in-frame clones and lacks some. The sample consists of hundreds of thousands of clones, roughly 72% of them appearing once. Sample: memory CD4+ T cells sorted from blood. Subset denoted: CD45RA-negative fraction. These receptors all stem from a woman in her 30s in good health.

The J gene is TRBJ2-1, the V gene TRBV6-1; TRBD1 agrees at 8 bases. CDR1 is MNHNS and CDR2 is SASEGT in the germline V gene. The CDR3 runs to 13 residues. Trimming cost V 6 bases and J 10 bases; bases outside gene matches: 8. The CDR3 here is CASSQTRQGEQFF. CDR3 nucleotides: TGTGCCAGCAGCCAAACCCGACAGGGGGAGCAGTTCTTC.

In this sample, this clone turned up a few times. CDR3 nucleotide sequence: TGTGCCAGTAGTCCGACTAGCAGCGGGTGGGAGCAGTACTTC. The encoded protein is CASSPTSSGWEQYF. The rearrangement uses TRBV19 and TRBJ2-7; the match to TRBD2 covers 7 bases. This CDR3 spans 14 amino acids. Per the germline V gene, CDR1 is LNHDA and CDR2 is SQIVND (reference sequence). V was clipped by 5 bases and J by 7 bases; unmatched bases: 11.

This clone turned up a few times. This chain links TRBV10-2 with TRBJ2-2; weak D call: TRBD2 (6 bases). Trimming removed 4 bases from V and 0 bases from J, with 9 bases in between. Germline assignment: CDR1 WSHSY and CDR2 SAAADI. CDR3 length equals 15 residues. CDR3 sequence reads: CASSAGLANTGELFF. CDR3 sequence (DNA): TGCGCCAGCAGTGCGGGACTCGCGAACACCGGGGAGCTGTTTTTT.

The gene calls are TRBV9 and TRBJ2-7, with TRBD2 identical over 11 bases. The junction had 7 bases not matched to a gene; V was cut back by 4 bases and J by 7 bases. The CDR3 consists of 14 residues. Germline V gives CDR1 SGDLS, CDR2 YYNGEE. Written as DNA, the CDR3 is TGTGCCAGCAGCCCCCAGCTAGCGGGAGGTGAGCAGTACTTC. This codes for CASSPQLAGGEQYF.

The V gene is TRBV7-6, the J gene TRBJ1-1; weak D call: TRBD1 (6 bases). This CDR3 spans 14 amino acids. Germline V gene data show CDR1 as SGHVS and CDR2 as FNYEAQ. The V end was cut by 1 base, the J end by 3 bases, with 9 bases between. The CDR3: CASSLGGHHTEAFF. The CDR3 bases are TGTGCCAGCAGCTTAGGGGGACATCACACTGAAGCTTTCTTT. Full variable domain (rest looked up from reference TRBV7-6 and TRBJ1-1): GAGVSQSPRYKVTKRGQDVALRCDPISGHVSLYWYRQALGQGPEFLTYFNYEAQQDKSGLPNDRFSAERPEGSISTLTIQRTEQRDSAMYRCASSLGGHHTEAFFGQGTRLTVV.

The chain employs TRBV7-9 and TRBJ2-3; D tentatively fits TRBD1 or TRBD2 (5 bases each). The germline CDR1 and CDR2 sequences are SEHNR and FQNEAQ (reference sequence). V was cut by 8 bases and J by 0 bases, with 15 bases left in between. The CDR3 covers 15 residues. The CDR3 loop reads CASRGTENSTDTQYF. The CDR3 DNA sequence: TGTGCCAGCCGAGGGACGGAGAATAGCACAGATACGCAGTATTTT.

V is TRBV19 and J is TRBJ1-2; TRBD1 agrees at 7 bases. Germline-derived CDR1 and CDR2 are LNHDA and SQIVND (reference sequence). CDR3 length: 15 residues. Losses at the gene ends were 5 bases for V and 4 bases for J; bases not matched to a gene: 10. The CDR3 loop reads CASSPIGGDSYGYTF. The CDR3 coding sequence is TGTGCCAGTAGTCCTATAGGAGGGGACAGCTATGGCTACACCTTC.

The rearrangement uses TRBV18 and TRBJ2-7; no clear D. CDR1 KGHSH and CDR2 LQKENI come from the germline V gene. Between the trimmed V and J ends, which lost 2 bases and 0 bases, there was a span of 11 bases. The CDR3 consists of 15 residues. The CDR3: CASSPGQRSSYEQYF. The DNA of the CDR3 is TGTGCCAGCTCACCAGGCCAGAGGAGCTCCTACGAGCAGTACTTC.

In this sample, this clone turned up a few times. V is TRBV6-1 and J is TRBJ2-7; TRBD1 matches 7 bases. The CDR3 runs 17 residues. The germline CDR1 and CDR2 sequences are MNHNS and SASEGT. V lost 3 bases to trimming and J lost 1 base; unmatched junction nucleotides: 12. As DNA, the CDR3 is TGTGCCAGCAGTGATATGATACAGGGGAGACGGTCCTACGAGCAGTACTTC. Amino acids: CASSDMIQGRRSYEQYF.

This clone was seen once. The rearrangement uses TRBV2 and TRBJ1-5; D is unresolved. V lost 7 bases and J 0 bases, leaving 10 bases between the germline ends. The V gene's germline CDR1 is SNHLY and CDR2 FYNNEI. The CDR3 spans 14 residues. In DNA, the CDR3 is TGTGCCAGCACCGGGATTATTAGCAATCAGCCCCAGCATTTT. It translates to CASTGIISNQPQHF.

The chain links TRBV7-3 to TRBJ2-3, with D hard to call. Germline values: CDR1 SGHTA, CDR2 FQGTGA. V was cut by 5 bases and J by 2 bases, with 11 bases left in between. This CDR3 has 14 amino acids. CDR3 loop: CASSPGRTTDTQYF. The CDR3 bases are TGTGCCAGCAGCCCTGGACGGACCACAGATACGCAGTATTTT.

The chain carries TRBV11-3 and TRBJ2-7; no definite D call. This CDR3 region has 13 residues. The germline CDR1 and CDR2 sequences are SGHNT and YENEEA. Deletions cut 8 bases from V and 1 base from J, with 12 bases between. For the CDR3, the DNA is TGTGCCAGCTCCCCTCTGGGTTCCTACGAGCAGTACTTC. This translates into CASSPLGSYEQYF.

The chain recombines TRBV10-1 with TRBJ1-1, with 7 positions matching TRBD1. The CDR3 extends over 13 amino acids. V shed 6 bases, J shed 0 bases, and the junction held 1 base outside the gene matches. Germline loops: CDR1 WNHNN, CDR2 SYGVQD (reference sequence). CDR3 sequence reads: CASRTGLNTEAFF. In DNA, the CDR3 is TGCGCCAGCAGGACAGGGTTGAACACTGAAGCTTTCTTT.

The chain links TRBV30 to TRBJ2-2, with 12 bases aligning to TRBD2. The J segment lost 1 base and the V segment lost 5 bases, leaving 5 bases of the junction unmatched. CDR3 length equals 16 residues. CDR1 GTSNPN and CDR2 SVGIG come from the germline V gene (reference sequence). In DNA, the CDR3 is TGTGCCTGGTGTAGACTAGCGGGGGAGAACACCGGGGAGCTGTTTTTT. Encoded protein: CAWCRLAGENTGELFF.

This clone has more than one count but fewer than ten. The J gene is TRBJ1-4, the V gene TRBV28, with D unresolved. This CDR3 has 14 residues. V was shortened by 7 bases and J by 8 bases, with 17 bases between the two germline ends. Germline V gene lookup returns CDR1 MDHEN and CDR2 SYDVKM. The CDR3 region is CASTYTVKGEKLFF. In DNA form, the CDR3 reads TGTGCCAGCACCTATACAGTCAAGGGCGAAAAACTGTTTTTT.

On this clone itself: Other DNA variants within this sample encode the same CDR3. The chain uses TRBV30 and TRBJ1-4, with unresolved D. V was pared by 3 bases and J by 5 bases, with 4 bases between. CDR1 GTSNPN and CDR2 SVGIG come from the germline V gene (reference sequence). CDR3 length: 11 amino acids. CDR3 amino acids: CAWSRNEKLFF. CDR3 DNA sequence: TGTGCCTGGAGCCGGAATGAAAAACTGTTTTTT.

This clone was counted many times. The rearrangement links TRBV4-2 to TRBJ2-3; 13 positions match TRBD2. The CDR3 is 18 residues long. CDR1 and CDR2 from the germline V gene are LGHNA and YNFKEQ. Germline trimming cut 1 base from V and 3 bases from J; bases unmatched to any gene: 7. The CDR3 nucleotides read TGTGCCAGCAGCCAAGGGCCCTGGACTAGCGGGAGAACAGATACGCAGTATTTT. Protein product: CASSQGPWTSGRTDTQYF.

V is TRBV5-1 and J is TRBJ1-4; 11 bases line up with TRBD1. The CDR3 is 15 residues long. J was trimmed by 8 bases and V by 2 bases; bases with no gene match: 5. Germline CDR1 and CDR2: SGHRS and YFSETQ. The CDR3 DNA follows: TGCGCCAGCAGCTTCCTGGGACAGGGGGTCGAAAAACTGTTTTTT. The encoded protein is CASSFLGQGVEKLFF.

The chain carries TRBV28 and TRBJ2-1, with 10 bases identical to TRBD2. In germline, CDR1 is MDHEN, CDR2 SYDVKM. V lost 3 bases, J lost 0 bases, and 17 bases stayed unmatched. The CDR3 length is 21 residues. The CDR3 bases are TGTGCCAGCAGTTTTCGGCAAGTACTGAGCGGGAGGGTGGTCTCCTACAATGAGCAGTTCTTC. This sequence encodes CASSFRQVLSGRVVSYNEQFF.

The chain couples TRBV4-1 to TRBJ1-3; possible D gene TRBD1, 5 bases. Germline lookup yields CDR1 MGHRA and CDR2 YSYEKL. V was clipped by 2 bases and J by 4 bases, with 12 bases between them. The CDR3 loop spans 15 amino acids. The CDR3 DNA follows: TGCGCCAGCAGCCAATACGGGGGAACAGGAAACACCATATATTTT. Amino acids: CASSQYGGTGNTIYF.